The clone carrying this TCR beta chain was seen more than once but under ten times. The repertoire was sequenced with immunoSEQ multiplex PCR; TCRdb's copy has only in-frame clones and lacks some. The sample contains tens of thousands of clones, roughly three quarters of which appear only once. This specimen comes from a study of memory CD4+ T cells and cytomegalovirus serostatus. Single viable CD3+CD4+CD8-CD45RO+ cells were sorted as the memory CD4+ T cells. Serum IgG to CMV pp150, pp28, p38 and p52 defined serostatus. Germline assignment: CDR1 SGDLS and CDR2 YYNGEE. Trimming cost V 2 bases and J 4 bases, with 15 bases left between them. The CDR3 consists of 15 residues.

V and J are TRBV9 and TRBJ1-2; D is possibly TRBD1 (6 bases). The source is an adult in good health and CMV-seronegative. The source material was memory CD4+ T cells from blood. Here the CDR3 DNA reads TGTGCCAGCAGCGTCAGGACAGTTGGGATCTATGGCTACACCTTC. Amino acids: CASSVRTVGIYGYTF.